These T cell receptor beta chains were read from a single sample in a study of T cell changes during pregnancy in multiple sclerosis. The method was immunoSEQ multiplex PCR; TCRdb's version includes in-frame clones alone and lacks a portion of them. The table lists approximately 45,000 clones, 80% to 95% of them singletons. Sequencing used CD4+ T cells from peripheral blood mononuclear cells, obtained in the first trimester of pregnancy. These receptors originate from a female donor with multiple sclerosis, enrolled in a pregnancy study. The CDR3 runs from the conserved cysteine through the conserved F or W. A D gene is named only where the DNA matches it firmly.

V	D	J	CDR3
TRBV7-2	-	TRBJ1-1	CASSLEGLYMNTEAFF
TRBV10-3	TRBD2	TRBJ2-3	CAISSSGGSTDTQYF
TRBV30	TRBD1	TRBJ1-6	CAWRGQGNNSPLHF
TRBV11-3	TRBD2	TRBJ2-2	CASSLDGLAGETGELFF
TRBV2	-	TRBJ1-1	CASSTTMNTEAFF
TRBV27	-	TRBJ1-1	CASSLGGGRGTEAFF
TRBV7-2	TRBD1	TRBJ1-2	CASSTGTGGTYGYTF
TRBV6-1	-	TRBJ2-6	CASSEATQQGGGSGANVLTF
TRBV2	TRBD2	TRBJ2-3	CASSEAGLAGSDTQYF
TRBV7-9	-	TRBJ2-6	CASSDKVWANSGANVLTF
TRBV2	TRBD1	TRBJ2-7	CASSVSGTGLSYEQYF
TRBV6-6	-	TRBJ1-5	CASRFPGGDGNQPQHF
TRBV6-1	-	TRBJ2-1	CASSGRIGRWDNEQFF
TRBV14	-	TRBJ2-7	CASSQGGQRSIPPYEQYF
TRBV18	TRBD1	TRBJ1-2	CASSPLLLPGQGIRGYTF
TRBV13	TRBD2	TRBJ2-5	CASSLATSGQETQYF
TRBV6-1	-	TRBJ2-7	CASSRGSYEQYF
TRBV5-4	-	TRBJ2-7	CASSPTAVRAYEQYF
TRBV7-2	TRBD1	TRBJ2-7	CASSLAGTGYHYYEQYF
TRBV7-9	TRBD2	TRBJ2-1	CASRLILAGGYNEQFF
TRBV6-1	TRBD1	TRBJ2-7	CASSLGTDSYEQYF
TRBV28	TRBD2	TRBJ2-3	CASSSPRTSGLLITQYF
TRBV6-6	TRBD1	TRBJ1-2	CASSYFRTGGNYGYTF
TRBV7-9	TRBD1	TRBJ2-7	CASSLVRQGAREQYF
TRBV30	-	TRBJ1-1	CAWSVQVRGRETEAFF
TRBV19	TRBD2	TRBJ2-1	CASSMRTSGNYNEQFF
TRBV25-1	TRBD1	TRBJ1-2	CASSRGQGGYGYTF
TRBV30	-	TRBJ1-2	CAWGQPLDF
TRBV2	TRBD1	TRBJ1-5	CASSEQQGVVRNQPQHF
TRBV28	-	TRBJ1-2	CASSGPRGGYGYTF
TRBV20-1	-	TRBJ1-1	CSAKQEREAFF
TRBV7-2	TRBD1	TRBJ2-7	CASSQETGAYEQYF
TRBV6-5	-	TRBJ2-1	CASSYSLVNEQFF
TRBV2	-	TRBJ1-5	CASSDRGQFNQPQHF
TRBV4-1	-	TRBJ1-1	CASSQEGARNTEAFF
TRBV5-1	TRBD1	TRBJ1-2	CASTETGRRGYTF
TRBV28	TRBD1	TRBJ2-7	CASSTRDRVSYEQYF
TRBV30	TRBD2	TRBJ2-1	CALLAETYNEQFF
TRBV19	TRBD1	TRBJ1-5	CASKEGARNQPQHF
TRBV13	-	TRBJ2-2	CASSLRGEDTGELFF